This T cell receptor beta chain was captured by sequencing in a study of blood T cell repertoires in COVID-19. Whole-study context: In each case, the material was cDNA or gDNA derived from T cells, B-cell-depleted T cells, or PBMCs.

Data came from immunoSEQ multiplex PCR; TCRdb stores just in-frame clones and leaves some out. The sample has 14,000 or so clones, 80% to 85% seen once. V lost 0 bases to trimming and J lost 3 bases, with 20 bases between them. Germline lookup yields CDR1 LGHDT and CDR2 YNNKEL (reference sequence). This CDR3 has 18 amino acids. V usage is TRBV3-1 (or the pseudogene TRBV3-2) and J usage is TRBJ1-2; the D gene is possibly TRBD1 (5 bases). The sequenced sample was peripheral blood. This sequence originates from a human donor in a cohort sampled during active COVID-19. In DNA form, the CDR3 reads TGTGCCAGCAGCCAAGATCCTTCGTGGACACCTCGGGACTATGGCTACACCTTC. Its translation: CASSQDPSWTPRDYGYTF.